Listed below are T cell receptor beta chains from one sample, sequenced in a study of persistence of HIV-infected CD4 T cells. Which antigens these TCRs recognize remains unknown. Sequencing was performed with immunoSEQ multiplex PCR; in TCRdb, only in-frame clones are kept and a portion is missing. The table has tens of thousands of clones, 82% seen once; the top ten hold 5% to 7%. The material was CD4+ T cells sorted from PBMCs after approximately 19-hour stimulation, obtained from a patient who received antiretroviral therapy. These receptors were obtained from an adult woman with HIV who was CMV-seropositive. CDR3s include the opening cysteine and the closing phenylalanine or tryptophan. The order of the fields is V gene, D gene, clone size, J gene, CDR3 DNA, CDR3 protein. D genes are given only for firm matches. Only some rows state a clone size, as once, few, many or a class for expanded clones.

TRBV9	-	few	TRBJ2-3	TGTGCCAGCAGCGGGGGCGGCCAGCCCCGGGATACGCAGTATTTT	CASSGGGQPRDTQYF
TRBV6-5	TRBD1	-	TRBJ2-7	TGTGCCAGCAGTCAGGACAGGGCCTACGAGCAGTACTTC	CASSQDRAYEQYF
TRBV28	TRBD2	once	TRBJ2-1	TGTGCCAGCAGAGGAGCGGGAGGAGGATACAATGAGCAGTTCTTC	CASRGAGGGYNEQFF
TRBV27	-	-	TRBJ2-1	TGTGCCAGCAGCCCCCGAAGTACTACCAGCTCCTACAATGAGCAGTTCTTC	CASSPRSTTSSYNEQFF
TRBV20-1	-	once	TRBJ1-1	TGCAGTGCTAGCTCCAACACTGAAGCTTTCTTT	CSASSNTEAFF
TRBV24-1	TRBD1	once	TRBJ1-2	TGTGCCACCAGTGACATCGGGACAGGGGGGTACACCTTC	CATSDIGTGGYTF
TRBV19	-	-	TRBJ1-5	TGTGCCAGTAGTCCAGGCCCGGGGGACCAGCATTTT	CASSPGPGDQHF
TRBV18	-	-	TRBJ1-5	TGTGCCAGCTCACCAATGGGGGGCGGTCGCAATCAGCCCCAGCATTTT	CASSPMGGGRNQPQHF
TRBV6-5	-	-	TRBJ2-2	TGTGCCAGCCGGGTGGCAGGGGTTAGTACCGGGGAGCTGTTTTTT	CASRVAGVSTGELFF
TRBV5-1	TRBD2	once	TRBJ2-2	TGCGCCAGCAGCTTGTCACTAGCGGGGGACACCGGGGAGCTGTTTTTT	CASSLSLAGDTGELFF
TRBV15	-	-	TRBJ2-1	TGTGCCACCAGCAGTCTCCATGAGCAGTTCTTC	CATSSLHEQFF
TRBV28	-	-	TRBJ1-2	TGTGCCAGCAGCCCACCTATCTATGGCTACACCTTC	CASSPPIYGYTF
TRBV10-1	TRBD2	-	TRBJ2-1	TGCGCCAGCAGTGACGGCCCGGGACTAGCGGTACTGAATGAGCAGTTCTTC	CASSDGPGLAVLNEQFF
TRBV19	-	-	TRBJ2-1	TGTGCCAGTAGTAACTACCCCAGATCCTACAATGAGCAGTTCTTC	CASSNYPRSYNEQFF
TRBV5-1	-	few	TRBJ1-1	TGCGCCAGCAGCTTGGAGGGAAGCACTGAAGCTTTCTTT	CASSLEGSTEAFF
TRBV5-1	-	-	TRBJ2-1	TGCGCCAGCAGTCGAACCGGGACAACGTATGAGCAGTTCTTC	CASSRTGTTYEQFF
TRBV30	-	few	TRBJ2-5	TGTGCCTGGAGTGCGACTGCGGGGACCCAGTACTTC	CAWSATAGTQYF
TRBV30	TRBD1	-	TRBJ1-2	TGTGCCTGGAACTTTGACAGGGCTCCTTATGGCTACACCTTC	CAWNFDRAPYGYTF
TRBV9	-	-	TRBJ1-2	TGTGCCAGCAGCTCCCCTGGGGCAGGGGAGGGCTACACCTTC	CASSSPGAGEGYTF
TRBV19	TRBD1	-	TRBJ1-2	TGTGCCAGTAGACGAACGACCGGACAGGGGGCGGGTGGCTACACCTTC	CASRRTTGQGAGGYTF
TRBV6-5	TRBD1	-	TRBJ1-2	TGTGCCAGCAGCAGGACAGGGGAGGGCTACACCTTC	CASSRTGEGYTF
TRBV11-3	-	-	TRBJ1-1	TGTGCCAGCTGCTACGGGGACACTGAAGCTTTCTTT	CASCYGDTEAFF